What follows describes a single TCR beta chain. This specimen belongs to a study of T cell changes during pregnancy in multiple sclerosis. The data were produced by immunoSEQ multiplex PCR, yet TCRdb's version contains in-frame clones alone and is incomplete. The table records 98,000 or so clones, approximately 93% of them present only once. The CDR3 has 17 amino acids. V was shortened by 0 bases and J by 2 bases, with 14 bases between the two germline ends. Germline V gene data show CDR1 as LNHDA and CDR2 as SQIVND (reference sequence). The source is a female donor with multiple sclerosis, enrolled in a pregnancy study. The V call is TRBV19, the J call TRBJ2-4; tentatively, D is TRBD2 (6 bases). The sample was peripheral blood, taken after pregnancy. CDR3 protein: CASSIESVGGSKNIQYF. Written as DNA, the CDR3 is TGTGCCAGTAGTATAGAATCAGTCGGGGGATCCAAAAACATTCAGTACTTC.